The present entry profiles one T cell receptor beta chain with its context. This entry comes from a study of control samples from healthy donors and cancer patients. Germline lookup yields CDR1 SGHDT and CDR2 YYEEEE. This CDR3 has 14 residues. V lost 4 bases and J lost 5, with 15 bases in between. Some clones are missing from TCRdb's copy, which holds only in-frame ones; the method was immunoSEQ multiplex PCR. In the table there are roughly 76,000 clones, under 95% of which are singletons. V gene TRBV5-6 combines with J gene TRBJ1-2, with TRBD1 as a possible D gene (5 bases). The clonotype comes from a woman in her forties with lung cancer. The specimen was PBMCs. The CDR3 bases are TGTGCCAGCAGCAACAAAAGACCAGGGTATGGCTACACCTTC. Protein sequence: CASSNKRPGYGYTF.